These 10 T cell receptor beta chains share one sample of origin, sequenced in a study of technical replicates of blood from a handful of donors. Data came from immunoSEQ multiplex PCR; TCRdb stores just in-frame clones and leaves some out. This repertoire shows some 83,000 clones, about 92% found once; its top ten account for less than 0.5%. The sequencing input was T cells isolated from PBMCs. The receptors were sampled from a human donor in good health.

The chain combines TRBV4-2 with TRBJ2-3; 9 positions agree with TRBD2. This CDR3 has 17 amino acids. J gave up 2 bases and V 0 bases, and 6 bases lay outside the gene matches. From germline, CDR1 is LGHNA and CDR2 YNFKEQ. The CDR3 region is CASSQDNQREATDTQYF. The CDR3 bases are TGTGCCAGCAGCCAAGATAACCAGCGGGAGGCCACAGATACGCAGTATTTT.

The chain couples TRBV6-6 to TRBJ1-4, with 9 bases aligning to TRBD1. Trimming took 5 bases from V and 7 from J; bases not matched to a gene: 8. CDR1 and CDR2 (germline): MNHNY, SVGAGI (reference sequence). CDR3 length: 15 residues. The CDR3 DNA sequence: TGTGCCAGCAGTCCTCCTGGGACAGGGCGTGAAAAACTGTTTTTT. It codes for CASSPPGTGREKLFF.

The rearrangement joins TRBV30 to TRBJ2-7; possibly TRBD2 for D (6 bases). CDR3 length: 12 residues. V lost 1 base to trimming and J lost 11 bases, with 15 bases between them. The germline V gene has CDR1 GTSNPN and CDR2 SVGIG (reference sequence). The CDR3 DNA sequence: TGTGCCTGGAGTGGGGGGGATTCTAGGAAGTACTTC. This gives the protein CAWSGGDSRKYF.

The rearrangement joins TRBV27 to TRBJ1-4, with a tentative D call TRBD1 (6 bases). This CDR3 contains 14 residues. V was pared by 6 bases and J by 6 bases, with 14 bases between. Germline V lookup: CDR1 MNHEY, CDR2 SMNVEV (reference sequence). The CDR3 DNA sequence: TGTGCCAGCAGGACGGGACAAGGTTATGAAAAACTGTTTTTT. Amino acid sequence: CASRTGQGYEKLFF.

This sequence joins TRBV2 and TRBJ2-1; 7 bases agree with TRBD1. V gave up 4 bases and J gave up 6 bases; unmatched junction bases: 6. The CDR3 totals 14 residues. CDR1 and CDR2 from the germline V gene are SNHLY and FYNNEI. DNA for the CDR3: TGTGCCAGCAGTGGACAGGGCGCGGTCAATGAGCAGTTCTTC. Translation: CASSGQGAVNEQFF.

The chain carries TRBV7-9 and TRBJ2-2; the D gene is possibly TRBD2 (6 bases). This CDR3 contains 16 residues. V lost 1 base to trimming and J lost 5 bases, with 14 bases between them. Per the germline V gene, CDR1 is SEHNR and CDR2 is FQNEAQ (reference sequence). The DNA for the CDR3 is TGTGCCAGCAGCTTAGGGGTCGGGAGTATAACCGGGGAGCTGTTTTTT. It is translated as CASSLGVGSITGELFF.

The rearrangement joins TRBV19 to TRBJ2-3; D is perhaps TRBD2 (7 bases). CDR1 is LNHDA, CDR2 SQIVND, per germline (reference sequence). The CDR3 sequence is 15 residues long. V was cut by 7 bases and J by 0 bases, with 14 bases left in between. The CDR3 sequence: CASTRGGASTDTQYF. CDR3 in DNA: TGTGCCAGTACCAGGGGAGGGGCGAGCACAGATACGCAGTATTTT.

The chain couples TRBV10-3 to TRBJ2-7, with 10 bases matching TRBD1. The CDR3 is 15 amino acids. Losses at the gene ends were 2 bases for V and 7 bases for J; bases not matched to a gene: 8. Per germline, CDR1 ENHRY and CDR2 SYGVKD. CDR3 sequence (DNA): TGTGCCATCAGTGAGGGACAGGGGGTAGCTGGGGAGCAGTACTTC. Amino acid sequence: CAISEGQGVAGEQYF.

As DNA, the CDR3 is TGTGCCAGCAGCCCTGAGGAGCGGGAGTTGAATGAGCAGTTCTTC. Protein sequence: CASSPEERELNEQFF. This sequence joins TRBV7-2 and TRBJ2-1; 8 positions agree with TRBD2. The CDR3 loop spans 15 amino acids. Germline-derived CDR1 and CDR2 are SGHTA and FQGNSA. Trimming cost V 5 bases and J 7 bases; bases outside gene matches: 10.

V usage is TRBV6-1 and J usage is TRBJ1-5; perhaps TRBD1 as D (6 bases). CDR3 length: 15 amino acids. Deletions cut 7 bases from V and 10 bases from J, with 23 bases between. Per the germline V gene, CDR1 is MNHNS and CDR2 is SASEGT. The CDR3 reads CASKGPDSSISPQHF. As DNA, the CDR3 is TGTGCCAGCAAAGGCCCGGACAGTTCAATCAGCCCCCAGCATTTT.